The 21 T cell receptor beta chains presented below share a single source sample, sequenced in a study of shared clonotypes between healthy human individuals (dated by TCRdb to the early 2020s). Library preparation was by the immunoSEQ multiplex PCR assay. Entries here come from immuneACCESS through TCRdb and include only in-frame sequences with V and J called. Some clones fail to appear in such tables; in the studies checked, an unresolved V gene covers under half of the shortfall, and the cause of the remainder is unknown. The table for this sample lists about 2 million clones; roughly 94% of them were counted only once. The ten largest account for roughly 0.13% of the sample. Material: naive CD4+ T cells sorted from blood. This specimen's cell subset or site label, interpreted: CD45RA+ positively selected. These receptor sequences come from a man in his late teens or twenties in good health.

The V call is TRBV10-3, the J call TRBJ1-2, with 9 bases fitting TRBD1. The CDR3 covers 16 residues. The V and J ends lost 3 bases and 1 base, in that order; junction bases with no gene match: 6. CDR1 is ENHRY and CDR2 is SYGVKD in the germline V gene. The chain's CDR3 is CAISDFTGGVNYGYTF. CDR3 DNA: TGTGCCATCAGTGATTTTACAGGGGGCGTTAACTATGGCTACACCTTC.

The V and J genes are TRBV9 and TRBJ1-2, with no clear D. Per the germline V gene, CDR1 is SGDLS and CDR2 is YYNGEE. The V end was cut by 4 bases, the J end by 8 bases, with 15 bases between. The CDR3 is 13 residues long. The CDR3 loop reads CASSSHPFWGYTF. CDR3 DNA sequence: TGTGCCAGCAGCTCCCACCCGTTCTGGGGCTACACCTTC.

V gene TRBV7-2 combines with J gene TRBJ2-7; 7 bases match TRBD1. CDR1 and CDR2 from the germline V gene are SGHTA and FQGNSA. With 0 bases clipped from V and 1 base from J, the junction kept 0 bases outside the gene matches. This CDR3 region has 14 residues. DNA for the CDR3: TGTGCCAGCAGCTTAGCGGGACAGTCCTACGAGCAGTACTTC. Encoded protein: CASSLAGQSYEQYF. Full variable domain (missing parts from reference TRBV7-2 and TRBJ2-7): GAGVSQSPSNKVTEKGKDVELRCDPISGHTALYWYRQSLGQGLEFLIYFQGNSAPDKSGLPSDRFSAERTGGSVSTLTIQRTQQEDSAVYLCASSLAGQSYEQYFGPGTRLTVT.

J is TRBJ2-7 and V is TRBV5-6; tentatively, D is TRBD2 (5 bases). The germline V gene encodes CDR1 SGHDT and CDR2 YYEEEE. The CDR3 is 13 amino acids. The germline V and J ends were trimmed by 2 bases and 7 bases, with 13 bases remaining between them. The CDR3 spells CASSFRRTGEQYF. The CDR3 bases are TGTGCCAGCAGCTTCAGGAGGACGGGGGAGCAGTACTTC.

The chain recombines TRBV2 with TRBJ1-5; D is unclear. The CDR3 consists of 12 residues. Germline V gives CDR1 SNHLY, CDR2 FYNNEI. V was cut by 0 bases and J by 8 bases, with 5 bases left in between. The CDR3 sequence is CASSEALEPQHF. The CDR3 DNA sequence: TGTGCCAGCAGTGAAGCGCTTGAGCCCCAGCATTTT.

This chain uses TRBV28 with TRBJ1-4, with D possibly TRBD1 on 5 matching bases. Trimming left V 11 bases short and J 10 bases short, with 14 bases between. The CDR3 spans 11 residues. The germline CDR1 and CDR2 sequences are MDHEN and SYDVKM. CDR3 protein: CAGEGRGKLFF. CDR3 coding DNA: TGTGCCGGCGAAGGGAGGGGAAAACTGTTTTTT.

The rearrangement joins TRBV15 to TRBJ2-7; no reliable D call. The CDR3 totals 14 residues. Germline V gene sequence: CDR1 LNHNV, CDR2 YYDKDF (reference sequence). V was pared by 0 bases and J by 3 bases, with 9 bases between. The CDR3 spells CATSRDPGYYEQYF. CDR3 DNA: TGTGCCACCAGCAGAGATCCTGGCTACTACGAGCAGTACTTC.

This clone was observed a single time. The chain has TRBV6-5 and TRBJ2-2; no clear D. The germline V and J ends were trimmed by 7 bases and 4 bases, with 13 bases remaining between them. Germline CDR1 reads MNHEY; CDR2 reads SVGAGI. This CDR3 is 14 amino acids long. CDR3 in DNA: TGTGCCAGCACTGAAGGGATTTTCACCGGGGAGCTGTTTTTT. Amino acids: CASTEGIFTGELFF.

This chain connects TRBV6-5 to TRBJ2-1, with D tentatively TRBD2 (5 bases). The CDR3 is made up of 14 amino acids. Trimming took off 8 bases at V and 3 bases at J, with 14 bases between the two ends. Germline CDR1 reads MNHEY; CDR2 reads SVGAGI. DNA of the CDR3: TGTGCCAGCGGAAAAGCGGAACACTACAATGAGCAGTTCTTC. Translating gives CASGKAEHYNEQFF.

The chain uses TRBV6-4 and TRBJ2-3; D not certain. Trimming took off 3 bases at V and 6 bases at J, with 10 bases between the two ends. The CDR3 has 13 amino acids. The germline V gene has CDR1 MRHNA and CDR2 SNTAGT. This CDR3 is CASSEQIMDTQYF. CDR3 nucleotide sequence: TGTGCCAGCAGTGAACAAATTATGGATACGCAGTATTTT.

Worth noting for this clone: Other DNA sequences in this specimen translate into the identical CDR3. CDR3 nucleotides: TGTGCCAGCAGTGAGTCGGGCGGAAACACCATATATTTT. It encodes CASSESGGNTIYF. The chain combines TRBV6-1 with TRBJ1-3; D unresolved. Germline CDR1 is MNHNS and CDR2 is SASEGT. Trimming left V 3 bases short and J 4 bases short, with 7 bases between. This CDR3 comprises 13 residues.

Points on this clone: Other DNA sequences within the sample encode an identical CDR3. The chain uses TRBV18 and TRBJ2-5; D gene unclear. This CDR3 has 14 residues. Germline CDR1 and CDR2: KGHSH and LQKENI. Trimming removed 3 bases at V and 1 base at J, with 9 bases between. Here the CDR3 DNA reads TGTGCCAGCTCACCTTTGTCAAGCCAAGAGACCCAGTACTTC. Protein sequence: CASSPLSSQETQYF. The full variable domain, its missing parts supplied by reference TRBV18 and TRBJ2-5, is NAGVMQNPRHLVRRRGQEARLRCSPMKGHSHVYWYRQLPEEGLKFMVYLQKENIIDESGMPKERFSAEFPKEGPSILRIQQVVRGDSAAYFCASSPLSSQETQYFGPGTRLLVL.

The chain employs TRBV6-1 and TRBJ1-4; no firm D call. V shed 1 base and J shed 8 bases, with 17 bases lying between them. The CDR3 is made up of 16 amino acids. Germline-derived CDR1 and CDR2 are MNHNS and SASEGT. The CDR3 sequence is CASSEGTFPFREKLFF. CDR3 DNA: TGTGCCAGCAGTGAAGGGACCTTTCCCTTTCGGGAAAAACTGTTTTTT.

The chain recombines TRBV27 with TRBJ1-5; D unclear. V was clipped by 6 bases and J by 0 bases, with 9 bases between them. From germline, CDR1 is MNHEY and CDR2 SMNVEV (reference sequence). This CDR3 contains 14 residues. The DNA for the CDR3 is TGTGCCAGCAGCCCGGGGTATAGCAATCAGCCCCAGCATTTT. Residues: CASSPGYSNQPQHF.

Worth noting for this clone: Other nucleotide sequences from this sample produce the same CDR3. This sequence joins TRBV7-9 and TRBJ2-7, with D possibly TRBD2 on 5 matching bases. The germline V and J ends were trimmed by 5 bases and 2 bases, with 10 bases remaining between them. CDR1 and CDR2 from the germline V gene are SEHNR and FQNEAQ (reference sequence). This CDR3 region has 13 residues. The CDR3 here is CASSPSEAYEQYF. The CDR3 DNA reads as TGTGCCAGCAGCCCTTCGGAGGCCTACGAGCAGTACTTC.

This clone was observed a single time. The chain carries TRBV5-8 and TRBJ2-7; possibly TRBD1 or TRBD2 for D (5 bases each). This CDR3 has 14 amino acids. The ends were cut back, 4 bases at V and 5 bases at J, with 16 bases in the middle. CDR1 and CDR2 (germline): SGHTS, YDEGEE. As DNA, the CDR3 is TGTGCCAGCAGCCTCGGGACCCCTCCGGACGAGCAGTACTTC. As protein: CASSLGTPPDEQYF.

The chain employs TRBV5-1 and TRBJ2-4; 9 bases map to TRBD1. The CDR3 length is 15 residues. Germline loops: CDR1 SGHRS, CDR2 YFSETQ. With V trimmed by 0 bases and J by 7 bases, 5 bases remained unmatched. The DNA of the CDR3 is TGCGCCAGCAGCTTGGGAGGGGACAGGGCTAACATTCAGTACTTC. Its protein product is CASSLGGDRANIQYF.

The chain employs TRBV27 and TRBJ2-7; the D gene could be TRBD1 or TRBD2 (5 bases each). The CDR3 length is 14 residues. Between the trimmed V and J ends, which lost 4 bases and 0 bases, there was a span of 10 bases. CDR1 MNHEY and CDR2 SMNVEV come from the germline V gene (reference sequence). CDR3: CASSWDANSYEQYF. The DNA of the CDR3 is TGTGCCAGCAGTTGGGACGCCAACTCCTACGAGCAGTACTTC.

V and J are TRBV9 and TRBJ2-4; tentatively, D is TRBD1 (5 bases). Germline loops: CDR1 SGDLS, CDR2 YYNGEE. The length of the CDR3 is 14 residues. Trimming removed 4 bases at V and 5 bases at J, with 13 bases between. The CDR3 DNA sequence: TGTGCCAGCAGCCGACAGTTTGATGAAAACATTCAGTACTTC. Translating it yields CASSRQFDENIQYF.

The chain has TRBV6-5 and TRBJ2-5; tentative D call: TRBD2 (7 bases). V was pared by 1 base and J by 4 bases, with 13 bases between. CDR1 and CDR2 (germline): MNHEY, SVGAGI. This CDR3 spans 15 amino acids. The CDR3 nucleotides read TGTGCCAGCAGTTACTTCACAGGGAGGGGAGAGACCCAGTACTTC. This gives the protein CASSYFTGRGETQYF.

This chain uses TRBV30 with TRBJ2-1, with 12 bases that match TRBD2. The CDR3 contains 14 residues. J was trimmed by 6 bases and V by 5 bases; bases with no gene match: 5. The germline V gene encodes CDR1 GTSNPN and CDR2 SVGIG (reference sequence). CDR3 in amino acids: CAWQGLAGFNEQFF. The CDR3 coding sequence is TGTGCCTGGCAAGGACTAGCGGGGTTCAATGAGCAGTTCTTC.